This TCR beta chain was obtained from a study of T cells in Graves' hyperthyroidism and ophthalmopathy. The source material, RNA transcripts, was used to amplify TCR beta CDR3 regions. During a first-round RT-PCR of the TCR CDR3, the HTBI primer set was used. TCRdb itself ran the multiplex PCR reads through MiXCR, one entry per CDR3 protein. The table has hundreds of thousands of distinct CDR3 sequences, approximately 15% seen once; the top ten hold about 33%. This clonotype was detected many times. The material sequenced was blood. The sequence derives from a woman between 25 and 40 years old with Graves' hyperthyroidism.

The CDR3 sequence is CALARGHTEAFF. The CDR3 DNA is TGTGCCTTAGCAAGGGGGCACACTGAAGCTTTCTTT. This rearrangement joins TRBV12-3 or TRBV12-4 to TRBJ1-1, with TRBD1 identical over 7 bases. This CDR3 contains 12 residues. The V gene end was trimmed by 11 bases and the J gene end by 3 bases; junction bases not matched to a gene: 6.